Here is one TCR beta chain with its context. The specificity of this receptor is unknown. Base-call qualities are not available, and no considerably larger clone is one nucleotide away. The CDR3 spans 13 residues, from the cysteine through the phenylalanine. Only CDR3 DNA remains: 39 bases, in frame from the first base. V is clipped by 4 bases and J by 3 bases, and the sequence between their germline boundaries is 11 bases long. The entry originates in a study of early T cells in non-severe SARS-CoV-2 infection (dated by TCRdb to about 2021). With regard to the full study: TCR sequencing used bulk RNA from unsorted whole blood, so alpha and beta chains could not be paired. The study at large found these results: VDJdb matching was skewed toward anti-spike CD8 responses, so virus-specific expansions were likely underestimated and private and CD4 specificities were missed.

The library was obtained by 5' RACE. Sequencing took place on a NextSeq 500. Unique molecular identifiers were attached to individual cDNA molecules in the TCR library protocol so that sequencing error and PCR bias could be corrected. Both TCR alpha and beta chains were sequenced, and tight co-correlation was observed between alpha and beta sequence abundances in each sample. In the source study's methods: Decombinator V4 was used to annotate the V gene, J gene and CDR3 of the TCR sequences. TCRs were defined as expanded if a significant change between any two time points was detected under a Poisson model with p below 0.0001. Abundances of TCRs were expressed as counts per million after normalisation to the total number of TCRs sequenced in each sample. MAIT TCRs were defined by TRAV1-2 paired with TRAJ12, TRAJ20 or TRAJ33, and iNKT TCRs by TRAV10 paired with TRAJ18. VDJdb, accessed on 1 November 2021, was searched for TCRs annotated for CMV, EBV and SARS-CoV-2, and TCRs annotated for more than one antigen were excluded. TCRdb handled the public reads itself, with Q25 trimming in fastp and clone calling in MiXCR, and kept productive beta chains. Every entry covers one CDR3 protein and lists the most common genes and DNA from its rows. TCRdb's processing, not the study's, gives the V and J calls here. This sample is represented by some 81,000 distinct CDR3 sequences; approximately 16% of them were singletons. Approximately 2.9% of the sample rests with the top ten.

This was a case-control study nested in a cohort of healthcare workers in London, UK, who had nasopharyngeal swab PCR tests and blood samples taken every week. Healthcare workers were recruited during the week of the UK lockdown, between 23 and 31 March 2020, and followed weekly for up to roughly 16 weeks. The receptor was isolated from an adult who was a healthcare worker with PCR-confirmed SARS-CoV-2 infection or an uninfected control (not recorded which). Sequenced: whole blood. The sequence joins TRBV5-3 to TRBJ2-7, and TRBD1 may be the D gene, going by 6 matching bases. TRBV5-3 is given ORF status, its function remaining uncertain. The nucleotide sequence is TGTGCCAGAAGCCCGGGACATCACTACGAGCAGTACTTC. Its protein is CARSPGHHYEQYF.